This T cell receptor (beta chain) was sequenced for a study of T cell responses to AZD1222 COVID-19 vaccine. The assay was immunoSEQ multiplex PCR, and TCRdb's table has in-frame clones only and misses some. The profile shows some 130,000 clones, more than 90% of them singletons. Concerning this clone: Its antigen is still unknown.

Findings of the study overall: Donors were mostly white British, more females; clonal diversity possibly underestimated.

CDR1 and CDR2 (germline): SGHRS, YFSETQ. V was cut by 4 bases and J by 6 bases, with 22 bases left in between. The CDR3 totals 16 residues. The TCR was taken from an adult in good health. The sample in question was peripheral blood, obtained on day 0 of AZD1222 vaccination. The J gene is TRBJ1-1, the V gene TRBV5-1, with D maybe TRBD1 (6 bases). The CDR3: CASSTSGAQQRPEAFF. CDR3 in DNA: TGCGCCAGCAGCACCTCAGGGGCCCAACAGCGCCCTGAAGCTTTCTTT.